These 2 T cell receptor beta chains share one sample of origin, sequenced in a study of Graves' ophthalmopathy and Graves' hyperthyroidism. RNA transcripts were the source from which TCR beta CDR3 regions were amplified. Investigators did first-round RT-PCR with HTBI primers, then second-round multiplex PCR. TCRdb passed the multiplex PCR reads through MiXCR, listing each CDR3 protein once. Of about 210,000 distinct CDR3 sequences detected, over 25% appear once; the ten largest clones hold over 7.5%. The sample consisted of peripheral blood. These TCRs come from a man aged 50 to 59 with Graves' ophthalmopathy.

This clonotype was counted ten times or more. Germline is not matched at one junction end, which may reflect a read error. V is TRBV6-6 and J is TRBJ2-2, with 12 bases lining up with TRBD2. Germline loops: CDR1 MNHNY, CDR2 SVGAGI (reference sequence). The CDR3 runs 19 residues. This CDR3 reads CASSYYGLAGTANTGELFF. DNA of the CDR3: TGTGCCAGCAGCTACTATGGACTAGCGGGGACCGCGAACACCGGGGAGCTGTTTTTT.

There are a few counts of this clonotype. The chain carries TRBV30 and TRBJ2-7; 7 bases are a match to TRBD2. This CDR3 is 14 amino acids long. Germline V gene lookup returns CDR1 GTSNPN and CDR2 SVGIG (reference sequence). The V gene end was trimmed by 3 bases and the J gene end by 2 bases; junction bases not matched to a gene: 7. CDR3 nucleotide sequence: TGTGCCTGGAGGGGGGGGTCTGTCCCCTACGAGCAGTACTTC. It encodes CAWRGGSVPYEQYF.